The 11 T cell receptor beta chains below all came from one sample that was sequenced in a study of glioma-infiltrating T cells after dendritic cell vaccination (dated by TCRdb to the mid-2010s). The library was generated by the immunoSEQ multiplex PCR assay. The clones in this table, taken by TCRdb from immuneACCESS, are in-frame only. Not every clone is retained; where verified, under half of the shortfall comes from an unresolved V gene, and the cause of the rest is unknown. Counted in this sample were around 89,000 clones; 65% to 90% of them appeared once. The ten largest clones add up to 15% to 18% of the sample. The sample here was blood, taken before dendritic cell vaccination. The source is a human donor with glioblastoma.

The J gene is TRBJ2-5, the V gene TRBV7-3, with 7 bases lining up with TRBD2. CDR1 and CDR2 (germline): SGHTA, FQGTGA. V lost 4 bases to trimming and J lost 7 bases; unmatched junction nucleotides: 9. The CDR3 length is 14 residues. Here the CDR3 DNA reads TGTGCCAGCAGCTCAGGCCTGGGAGGGGCGACCCAGTACTTC. Amino acids: CASSSGLGGATQYF.

DNA for the CDR3: TGTGCCAGCAGTGACGGGATAGGGGACACAGATACGCAGTATTTT. It codes for CASSDGIGDTDTQYF. The chain links TRBV6-4 to TRBJ2-3; possible D gene TRBD1, 5 bases. The length of the CDR3 is 15 residues. Germline V gene data show CDR1 as MRHNA and CDR2 as SNTAGT. The germline V and J ends were trimmed by 2 bases and 2 bases, with 11 bases remaining between them.

The chain carries TRBV11-1 and TRBJ2-7; the D gene is possibly TRBD1 (6 bases). Trimming cost V 1 base and J 4 bases, with 14 bases left between them. Germline CDR1 SGHAT, CDR2 FQDESV (reference sequence). CDR3 length: 15 amino acids. CDR3 amino acids: CASSLVLDSQYEQYF. CDR3 coding DNA: TGTGCCAGCAGCTTAGTCCTGGACAGCCAATACGAGCAGTACTTC.

This clone has just a few counts. V is TRBV29-1 and J is TRBJ2-5; tentatively, D is TRBD2 (5 bases). V lost 1 base and J 5 bases, leaving 17 bases between the germline ends. The CDR3 extends over 15 amino acids. CDR1 and CDR2 (germline): SQVTM, ANQGSEA. CDR3 bases: TGCAGCGTTGAAGCCCTGCTCACCAGAGGGGAGACCCAGTACTTC. It yields the protein CSVEALLTRGETQYF.

J is TRBJ2-5 and V is TRBV5-1; no definite D call. V lost 4 bases to trimming and J lost 2 bases, with 3 bases between them. Per germline, CDR1 SGHRS and CDR2 YFSETQ. CDR3 size: 11 residues. This CDR3 is CASSAQETQYF. CDR3 sequence (DNA): TGCGCCAGCAGCGCGCAAGAGACCCAGTACTTC. Drawing the rest from reference TRBV5-1 and TRBJ2-5, the complete variable domain is KAGVTQTPRYLIKTRGQQVTLSCSPISGHRSVSWYQQTPGQGLQFLFEYFSETQRNKGNFPGRFSGRQFSNSRSEMNVSTLELGDSALYLCASSAQETQYFGPGTRLLVL.

The V and J genes are TRBV5-6 and TRBJ2-1, with 12 bases fitting TRBD2. Germline V gene data show CDR1 as SGHDT and CDR2 as YYEEEE. The V and J ends lost 0 bases and 5 bases, in that order; junction bases with no gene match: 6. CDR3 length: 17 amino acids. The CDR3 loop reads CASSLEGLAGGDNEQFF. The DNA for the CDR3 is TGTGCCAGCAGCTTGGAAGGGCTAGCGGGAGGGGACAATGAGCAGTTCTTC.

V is TRBV7-9 and J is TRBJ2-1; 10 bases are shared with TRBD2. The CDR3 contains 14 residues. V dropped 1 base and J dropped 7; count of bases not matched to a gene: 1. Per the germline V gene, CDR1 is SEHNR and CDR2 is FQNEAQ (reference sequence). CDR3 residues: CASSLVLAGNEQFF. In DNA, the CDR3 is TGTGCCAGCAGCTTAGTACTAGCGGGGAATGAGCAGTTCTTC.

V gene TRBV5-4 combines with J gene TRBJ2-5; the D gene is possibly TRBD2 (6 bases). Looked up from germline, CDR1 is SGHNT and CDR2 is YYREEE (reference sequence). The V end was cut by 0 bases, the J end by 2 bases, with 8 bases between. This CDR3 region has 14 residues. The CDR3 loop is CASSLGGLQETQYF. CDR3 nucleotides: TGTGCCAGCAGCTTGGGTGGACTACAAGAGACCCAGTACTTC. The full variable domain, in which reference TRBV5-4 and TRBJ2-5 provide the parts outside the CDR3, is ETGVTQSPTHLIKTRGQQVTLRCSSQSGHNTVSWYQQALGQGPQFIFQYYREEENGRGNFPPRFSGLQFPNYSSELNVNALELDDSALYLCASSLGGLQETQYFGPGTRLLVL.

This chain links TRBV2 with TRBJ2-5; 11 bases line up with TRBD2. Trimming removed 6 bases from V and 5 bases from J; junction bases left unmatched: 11. This CDR3 spans 16 amino acids. Per germline, CDR1 SNHLY and CDR2 FYNNEI. The CDR3 sequence: CASRFSGGGPGETQYF. The CDR3 DNA sequence: TGTGCCAGCAGATTTAGCGGGGGGGGACCCGGGGAGACCCAGTACTTC.

The chain employs TRBV19 and TRBJ1-5; 7 bases are a match to TRBD1. Germline loops: CDR1 LNHDA, CDR2 SQIVND (reference sequence). Germline trimming cut 8 bases from V and 4 bases from J; bases unmatched to any gene: 5. CDR3 length equals 13 residues. CDR3 residues: CASSARGNQPQHF. The CDR3 DNA reads as TGTGCCAGTTCTGCCAGGGGGAATCAGCCCCAGCATTTT.

The rearrangement uses TRBV14 and TRBJ1-4, with 8 bases that match TRBD1. Germline loops: CDR1 SGHDN, CDR2 FVKESK. After removal of 0 bases from V and 6 bases from J, the junction contained 9 bases not matched to a gene. The CDR3 is 17 amino acids. CDR3 coding DNA: TGTGCCAGCAGCCAAGACGGCCAGGGGGCTATGGATGAAAAACTGTTTTTT. The encoded protein is CASSQDGQGAMDEKLFF.